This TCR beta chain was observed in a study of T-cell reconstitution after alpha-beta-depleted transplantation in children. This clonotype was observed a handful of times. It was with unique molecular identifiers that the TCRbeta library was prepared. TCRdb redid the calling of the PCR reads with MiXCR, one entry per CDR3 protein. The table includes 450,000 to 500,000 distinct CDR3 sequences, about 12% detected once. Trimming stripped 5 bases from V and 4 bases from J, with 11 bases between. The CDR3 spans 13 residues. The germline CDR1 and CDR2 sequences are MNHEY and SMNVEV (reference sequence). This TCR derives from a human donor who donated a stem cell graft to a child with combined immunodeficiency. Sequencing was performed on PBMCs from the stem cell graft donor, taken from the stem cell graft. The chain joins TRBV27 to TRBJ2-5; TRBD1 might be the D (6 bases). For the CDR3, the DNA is TGTGCCAGCAGTCAACAGGGTGGAGAGACCCAGTACTTC. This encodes CASSQQGGETQYF.